The 10 T cell receptor beta chains reported below all come from one sample, sequenced in a study of T cells in Graves' hyperthyroidism and ophthalmopathy. The TCR beta CDR3 regions underwent amplification using RNA transcripts as the source. Using the HTBI primer set, a first-round RT-PCR was run on the TCR CDR3. TCRdb redid the calling of the multiplex PCR reads with MiXCR, one entry per CDR3 protein. The sample shows roughly 170,000 distinct CDR3 sequences, 15% to 20% of them seen only once. The sequenced sample consisted of blood. Receptors were obtained from a woman aged 45 to 65 with Graves' hyperthyroidism.

This chain joins TRBV11-3 and TRBJ1-2; the D gene is possibly TRBD1 (5 bases). CDR1 and CDR2 (germline): SGHNT, YENEEA. With 2 bases removed from V and 6 bases from J, the gap between germline ends came to 10 bases. The CDR3 extends over 13 amino acids. The CDR3 reads CASSLTGEDGYTF. The CDR3 coding sequence is TGTGCCAGCAGCTTAACGGGGGAGGATGGCTACACCTTC.

The genes are TRBV12-3 or TRBV12-4 and TRBJ2-5; tentatively, D is TRBD1 or TRBD2 (6 bases each). The length of the CDR3 is 16 residues. V shed 6 bases and J shed 5 bases, with 22 bases lying between them. The CDR3 sequence is CASSPFRGTPPETQYF. Written as DNA, the CDR3 is TGTGCCAGCAGCCCTTTTAGGGGGACTCCCCCGGAGACCCAGTACTTC.

This clonotype was counted many times. The chain combines TRBV7-9 with TRBJ2-5; 10 bases are a match to TRBD2. After removal of 5 bases from V and 5 bases from J, the junction contained 11 bases not matched to a gene. Germline assignment: CDR1 SEHNR and CDR2 FQNEAQ (reference sequence). There are 16 residues in the CDR3. CDR3 sequence (DNA): TGTGCCAGCAGCGGTAGCGGGGGGCCAGGGAGGGAGACCCAGTACTTC. The encoded protein is CASSGSGGPGRETQYF.

This clonotype was recorded many times. The chain recombines TRBV13 with TRBJ2-7; D uncertain. V lost 4 bases and J lost 1, with 14 bases in between. Germline values: CDR1 PRHDT, CDR2 FYEKMQ (reference sequence). The CDR3 extends over 15 amino acids. CDR3 protein: CASSSEVGGSYEQYF. CDR3 nucleotide sequence: TGTGCCAGCAGCTCAGAAGTTGGCGGATCCTACGAGCAGTACTTC.

Many counts were recorded for this clonotype. J is TRBJ1-1 and V is TRBV6-1, with TRBD1 as a possible D gene (5 bases). The CDR3 runs to 16 residues. In germline, CDR1 is MNHNS, CDR2 SASEGT. The germline V and J ends were trimmed by 8 bases and 3 bases, with 22 bases remaining between them. CDR3 in DNA: TGTGCCAGCTCGTCTTCGAGGGGCTTTAGGGACACTGAAGCTTTCTTT. This codes for CASSSSRGFRDTEAFF.

This clonotype appeared a few times. V and J are TRBV7-2 and TRBJ1-5; 9 positions match TRBD1. The V gene's germline CDR1 is SGHTA and CDR2 FQGNSA. There are 16 residues in the CDR3. V shed 0 bases, J shed 6 bases, and the junction held 6 bases outside the gene matches. CDR3 bases: TGTGCCAGCAGCTTAGCTGGACAGGGGAGAAGTCAGCCCCAGCATTTT. Translation: CASSLAGQGRSQPQHF. Drawing the rest from reference TRBV7-2 and TRBJ1-5, the complete variable domain is GAGVSQSPSNKVTEKGKDVELRCDPISGHTALYWYRQSLGQGLEFLIYFQGNSAPDKSGLPSDRFSAERTGGSVSTLTIQRTQQEDSAVYLCASSLAGQGRSQPQHFGDGTRLSIL.

This clonotype was seen at least ten times. The chain recombines TRBV7-6 with TRBJ2-1, with 15 bases lining up with TRBD2. Per germline, CDR1 SGHVS and CDR2 FNYEAQ. The CDR3 has 15 amino acids. V lost 5 bases and J lost 8; bases outside the gene matches: 4. CDR3 amino acids: CASSRTSGGADEQFF. The CDR3 nucleotides are TGTGCCAGCAGCCGGACTAGCGGGGGGGCCGATGAGCAGTTCTTC.

Ten or more counts support this clonotype. This rearrangement joins TRBV2 to TRBJ1-5, with no clear D. With 6 bases removed from V and 4 bases from J, the gap between germline ends came to 13 bases. The CDR3 runs to 14 residues. Germline CDR1 and CDR2: SNHLY and FYNNEI. CDR3 amino acids: CASREASRNQPQHF. For the CDR3, the DNA is TGTGCCAGCAGGGAGGCCTCCAGAAATCAGCCCCAGCATTTT. Variable domain in full (rest from reference TRBV2 and TRBJ1-5): EPEVTQTPSHQVTQMGQEVILRCVPISNHLYFYWYRQILGQKVEFLVSFYNNEISEKSEIFDDQFSVERPDGSNFTLKIRSTKLEDSAMYFCASREASRNQPQHFGDGTRLSIL.

This clonotype has at least ten counts. The CDR3 region is CASSLIGAGELFF. The CDR3 DNA sequence: TGTGCCAGCAGCTTAATTGGGGCCGGGGAGCTGTTTTTT. This chain uses TRBV7-2 with TRBJ2-2; D not resolved. The germline V gene has CDR1 SGHTA and CDR2 FQGNSA. V lost 2 bases and J lost 6, with 7 bases in between. The CDR3 length is 13 residues.

This clonotype was recorded many times. This chain links TRBV5-1 with TRBJ1-1; unclear D gene. Germline V gives CDR1 SGHRS, CDR2 YFSETQ. This CDR3 comprises 15 residues. V was cut by 1 base and J by 4 bases, with 14 bases left in between. The CDR3 DNA reads as TGCGCCAGCAGCTTGACCGCCTTTAGCGGCACTGAAGCTTTCTTT. Residues: CASSLTAFSGTEAFF.